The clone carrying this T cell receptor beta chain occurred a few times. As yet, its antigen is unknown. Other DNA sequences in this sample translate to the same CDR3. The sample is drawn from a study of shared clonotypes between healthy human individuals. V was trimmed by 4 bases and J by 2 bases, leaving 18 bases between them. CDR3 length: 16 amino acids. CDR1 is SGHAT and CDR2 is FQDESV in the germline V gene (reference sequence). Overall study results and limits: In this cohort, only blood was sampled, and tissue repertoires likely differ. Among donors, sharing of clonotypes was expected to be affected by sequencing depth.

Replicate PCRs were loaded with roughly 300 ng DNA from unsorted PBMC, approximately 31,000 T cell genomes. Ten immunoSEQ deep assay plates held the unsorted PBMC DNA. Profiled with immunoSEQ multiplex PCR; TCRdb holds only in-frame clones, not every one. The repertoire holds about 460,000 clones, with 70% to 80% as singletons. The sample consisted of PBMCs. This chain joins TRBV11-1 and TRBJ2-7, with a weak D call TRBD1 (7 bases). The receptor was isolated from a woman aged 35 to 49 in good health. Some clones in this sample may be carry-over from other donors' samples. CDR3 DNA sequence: TGTGCCAGCAGCTCCGACGGGGGACAGTCGACCTACGAGCAGTACTTC. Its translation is CASSSDGGQSTYEQYF. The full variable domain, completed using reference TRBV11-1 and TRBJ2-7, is EAEVAQSPRYKITEKSQAVAFWCDPISGHATLYWYRQILGQGPELLVQFQDESVVDDSQLPKDRFSAERLKGVDSTLKIQPAELGDSAMYLCASSSDGGQSTYEQYFGPGTRLTVT.